Here is one T cell receptor (beta chain) with its context. Its antigen remains unidentified. Base qualities were left out, and no much larger clone turns up one base away. The data are from a study of blood T cell repertoires in COVID-19 (dated by TCRdb to 2020 to 2022). General notes on the study: Collaborator samples came from the United States, Italy and Spain and covered acute and convalescent phases of COVID-19. Sample metadata almost always included a de-identified subject ID, COVID-19 status, age in years and sex. Where available, HLA class I and class II types were obtained from metadata supplied by the sample provider rather than from assay-based typing. The material from the prospective study consisted of cDNA or gDNA derived from T cells, B-cell-depleted T cells, or PBMCs. The dataset comprised deeply sampled blood TCRbeta repertoires from subjects exposed to, actively infected with, or recovered from COVID-19. The repertoires were made available in a free public database intended to serve as a resource for research on the immune response to SARS-CoV-2. The samples were drawn from two sources: the first 160 participants of the ongoing ImmuneRACE study, and some 1,300 subjects contributed by 6 global collaborators.

TCRbeta CDR3 regions were amplified from genomic DNA by means of the immunoSEQ Assay, a bias-controlled multiplex PCR. The paper's data handling went like this. Within the assay, amplification of reference gene primers was used to estimate how many nucleated cells each sample contained. Sequence reads were collapsed and filtered to measure the absolute abundance of every unique TCRbeta CDR3 rearrangement. Productive Simpson clonality was computed per sample as the square root of Simpson's diversity index over productive rearrangements. TCRdb retrieved this table from immuneACCESS and kept in-frame rearrangements only. Not all clones are present; in checked studies, unresolved V genes account for under half, and no reason is known for the remainder. V, J and clone size are those of that table, while D and trimming were read from the DNA. Here the sample has about 300,000 clones; 85% to 90% occur a single time. Jointly, the top ten make up 1.5% to 2% of the sample.

The investigation overall reported the following: Clinical and demographic metadata were provided uncurated, with the amount varying by source and participant.

In Seattle, one collaborating source enrolled patients while the infection was active and tracked those patients longitudinally over the course of disease. Whole blood was collected in K2EDTA tubes by collaborating institutions according to the institutions' own protocols. For TCRbeta analysis, collaborators shipped samples in one of three forms: frozen whole blood, isolated PBMCs, or DNA extracted from either of those sample types. V drops 7 bases and J drops 2 bases, leaving 11 bases in between. Based on the germline V gene, the CDR1 and CDR2 sequences are MNHEY and SVGAGI. Reading from cysteine to phenylalanine, the CDR3 counts 13 amino acids. Just the 39-base CDR3 DNA is kept, in frame starting at base 1.

The source of this sequence is a woman in her 30s with COVID-19, enrolled during active disease. Recombination connected TRBV6-5 to TRBJ1-2, with no D gene named confidently. The sequenced material came from peripheral blood. In nucleotide form, the sequence is TGTGCCAGCACCGACGGGTCGAACTATGGCTACACCTTC. It specifies CASTDGSNYGYTF.